These 10 T cell receptor beta chains share one sample of origin, sequenced in a study of blood T cell repertoires in COVID-19. TCRdb's copy holds only in-frame clones and misses some; the assay was immunoSEQ multiplex PCR. The table lists some 290,000 clones, about nine tenths of them singletons. Sample: PBMCs or T cells enriched from blood (not recorded which). The source is a woman aged 25-40 years who had recovered from COVID-19.

The V and J genes are TRBV12-3 or TRBV12-4 and TRBJ1-1; D is possibly TRBD1 (6 bases). The V end was cut by 3 bases, the J end by 7 bases, with 12 bases between. This CDR3 comprises 13 residues. The CDR3 nucleotides are TGTGCCAGCAGTTTCAATCAAGGGGGTGAAGCTTTCTTT. It yields the protein CASSFNQGGEAFF.

The rearrangement links TRBV2 to TRBJ2-1, with D unresolved. With 8 bases removed from V and 5 bases from J, the gap between germline ends came to 13 bases. Germline assignment: CDR1 SNHLY and CDR2 FYNNEI. This CDR3 has 13 residues. The CDR3: CASHKNYHNEQFF. CDR3 in DNA: TGTGCCAGCCATAAAAACTACCACAATGAGCAGTTCTTC.

As regards this clone: The sample contains more than one DNA sequence encoding this CDR3. J is TRBJ1-2 and V is TRBV15, with a tentative D call TRBD1 (6 bases). The V end lost 0 bases, the J end lost 4 bases, and 12 bases lay between the germline ends. The CDR3 contains 15 residues. The V gene's germline CDR1 is LNHNV and CDR2 YYDKDF (reference sequence). The CDR3 region is CATSRDRGQFYGYTF. The CDR3 region has the DNA TGTGCCACCAGCAGAGATAGAGGACAGTTCTATGGCTACACCTTC.

This clone was recorded a few times. This chain links TRBV19 with TRBJ2-2; 8 nucleotides align to TRBD1. The CDR3 has 14 residues. Trimming removed 7 bases from V and 3 bases from J; junction bases left unmatched: 4. Germline-derived CDR1 and CDR2 are LNHDA and SQIVND (reference sequence). The CDR3, as DNA: TGTGCCAGTAATGACAGGGGATACACCGGGGAGCTGTTTTTT. Amino acid sequence: CASNDRGYTGELFF.

This rearrangement joins TRBV9 to TRBJ2-6; possible D gene TRBD1, 6 bases. CDR3 length: 15 amino acids. CDR1 is SGDLS and CDR2 is YYNGEE in the germline V gene. V gave up 6 bases and J gave up 4 bases, with 14 bases separating them. The CDR3 DNA reads as TGTGCCAGCACCATAGGGGGTAGCGGGGCCAACGTCCTGACTTTC. Amino acid sequence: CASTIGGSGANVLTF.

The rearrangement links TRBV5-1 to TRBJ1-4; TRBD1 is a possible D gene (5 bases). The germline gives CDR1 SGHRS, CDR2 YFSETQ. The CDR3 is 15 residues long. V was pared by 4 bases and J by 8 bases, with 18 bases between. CDR3 residues: CASSPTGPLREKLFF. The CDR3 DNA reads TGCGCCAGCAGCCCAACAGGCCCTCTAAGAGAAAAACTGTTTTTT.

This clone was seen a single time. The CDR3 loop reads CASRTTGSIYGYTF. The DNA of the CDR3 is TGTGCCAGCAGGACGACAGGGAGCATCTATGGCTACACCTTC. The chain couples TRBV5-4 to TRBJ1-2, with 7 bases aligning to TRBD1. Germline lookup yields CDR1 SGHNT and CDR2 YYREEE (reference sequence). The CDR3 covers 14 residues. Trimming removed 5 bases from V and 4 bases from J; junction bases left unmatched: 8.

The J gene is TRBJ2-2, the V gene TRBV27; 14 positions match TRBD2. Looked up from germline, CDR1 is MNHEY and CDR2 is SMNVEV (reference sequence). After removal of 5 bases from V and 6 bases from J, the junction contained 8 bases not matched to a gene. The CDR3 totals 17 residues. The CDR3 spells CASSPLEGLAGAGELFF. The CDR3 DNA is TGTGCCAGCAGTCCGCTCGAGGGACTAGCGGGAGCCGGGGAGCTGTTTTTT.

This clone was observed once. V is TRBV7-9 and J is TRBJ1-2; D unresolved. Germline V gene data show CDR1 as SEHNR and CDR2 as FQNEAQ (reference sequence). The CDR3 is 15 residues long. Trimming removed 5 bases at V and 7 bases at J, with 20 bases between. The chain's CDR3 is CASSLTREFVGGYTF. CDR3 DNA: TGTGCCAGCAGCCTGACTAGGGAGTTTGTTGGTGGCTACACCTTC.

V and J are TRBV10-3 and TRBJ2-1; TRBD2 matches 10 bases. V was pared by 3 bases and J by 8 bases, with 10 bases of the junction left unmatched. Germline CDR1 reads ENHRY; CDR2 reads SYGVKD. This CDR3 spans 16 amino acids. This chain's CDR3 is CAISESLASGSHEQFF. The CDR3 DNA follows: TGTGCCATCAGTGAATCGTTGGCTAGCGGGAGCCATGAGCAGTTCTTC.